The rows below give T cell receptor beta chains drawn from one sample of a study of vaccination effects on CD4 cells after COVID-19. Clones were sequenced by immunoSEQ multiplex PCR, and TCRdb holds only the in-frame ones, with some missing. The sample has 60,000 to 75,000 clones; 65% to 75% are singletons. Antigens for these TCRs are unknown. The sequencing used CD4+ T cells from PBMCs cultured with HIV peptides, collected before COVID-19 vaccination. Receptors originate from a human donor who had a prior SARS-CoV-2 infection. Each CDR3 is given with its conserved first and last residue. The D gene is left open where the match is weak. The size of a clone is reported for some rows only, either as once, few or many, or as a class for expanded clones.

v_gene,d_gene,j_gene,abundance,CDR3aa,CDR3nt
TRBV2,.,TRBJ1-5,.,CASSGQRNSNQPQHF,TGTGCCAGCAGTGGGCAACGGAATAGCAATCAGCCCCAGCATTTT
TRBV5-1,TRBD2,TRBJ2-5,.,CASSSGGKPGTQYF,TGCGCCAGCAGCTCGGGGGGGAAACCGGGGACCCAGTACTTC
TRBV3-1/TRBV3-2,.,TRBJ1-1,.,CASSHLGRPNMAFF,TGTGCCAGCAGCCACCTGGGACGCCCGAATATGGCTTTCTTT
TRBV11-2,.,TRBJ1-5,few,CASSLRQGDSNQPQHF,TGTGCCAGCAGCTTGAGACAAGGGGATAGCAATCAGCCCCAGCATTTT
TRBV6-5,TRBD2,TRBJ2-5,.,CASSTSEGSETQYF,TGTGCCAGCAGTACTAGCGAGGGTTCAGAGACCCAGTACTTC
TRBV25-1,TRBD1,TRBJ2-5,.,CATSTTRTGFNF,TGTGCCACATCAACCACGCGGACAGGGTTTAACTTC
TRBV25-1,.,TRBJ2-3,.,CASRDLAADTDTQYF,TGTGCCAGCAGGGATTTAGCGGCCGACACAGATACGCAGTATTTT
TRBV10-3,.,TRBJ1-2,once,CAISERDDGYTF,TGTGCCATCAGTGAGCGGGACGATGGCTACACCTTC
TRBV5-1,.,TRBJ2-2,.,CASSLVAEAGELFF,TGCGCCAGCAGCTTGGTGGCCGAAGCCGGGGAGCTGTTTTTT
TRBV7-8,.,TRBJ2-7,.,CASSTRTETYEQYF,TGTGCCAGCAGCACCAGGACGGAAACCTACGAGCAGTACTTC
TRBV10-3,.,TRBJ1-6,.,CAISEIDGTFSPLHF,TGTGCCATCAGTGAGATCGATGGCACGTTTTCACCCCTCCACTTT
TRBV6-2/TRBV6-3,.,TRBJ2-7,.,CASSYSPIRSYEQYF,TGTGCCAGCAGTTACTCGCCGATTCGCTCCTACGAGCAGTACTTC
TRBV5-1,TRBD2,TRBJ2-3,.,CASSFLAGGSTDTQYF,TGCGCCAGCAGCTTTTTAGCGGGGGGGTCGACAGATACGCAGTATTTT
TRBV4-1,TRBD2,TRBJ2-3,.,CASSRGDYTDTQYF,TGCGCCAGCAGTCGGGGGGACTACACAGATACGCAGTATTTT
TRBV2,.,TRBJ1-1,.,CASSEFAGPTEAFF,TGTGCCAGCAGTGAGTTTGCAGGACCCACTGAAGCTTTCTTT
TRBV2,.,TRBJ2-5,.,CASRKGGGGSQETQYF,TGTGCCAGCAGGAAGGGGGGAGGGGGGTCCCAAGAGACCCAGTACTTC
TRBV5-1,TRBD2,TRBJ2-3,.,CASSYTGTSGITDTQYF,TGCGCCAGCAGCTACACCGGGACTAGCGGGATCACAGATACGCAGTATTTT
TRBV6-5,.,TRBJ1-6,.,CASSYAKANSPLHF,TGTGCCAGCAGTTACGCCAAGGCTAATTCACCCCTCCACTTT
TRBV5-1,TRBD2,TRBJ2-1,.,CASSWMTSGGYNEQFF,TGCGCCAGCAGCTGGATGACTAGCGGGGGATACAATGAGCAGTTCTTC
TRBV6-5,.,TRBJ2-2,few,CASSGKSVGELFF,TGTGCCAGCAGCGGAAAGTCCGTAGGAGAGCTGTTTTTT
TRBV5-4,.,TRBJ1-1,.,CASSLYKAGGTEAFF,TGTGCCAGCAGCTTGTACAAGGCAGGAGGGACTGAAGCTTTCTTT
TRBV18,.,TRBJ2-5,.,CASSKEETQYF,TGTGCCAGCTCTAAAGAGGAGACCCAGTACTTC
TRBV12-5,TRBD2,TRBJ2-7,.,CASGLRLLGVAGAYEQYF,TGTGCTAGCGGACTCCGACTTCTCGGGGTAGCGGGAGCTTACGAGCAGTACTTC
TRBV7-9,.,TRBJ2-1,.,CASSAKGQPYNEQFF,TGTGCCAGCAGCGCGAAAGGACAGCCCTACAATGAGCAGTTCTTC
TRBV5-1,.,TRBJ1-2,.,CASSLGTGQDGYTF,TGCGCCAGCAGCTTGGGCACAGGACAAGATGGCTACACCTTC
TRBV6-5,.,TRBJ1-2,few,CASSYDPRGYGYTF,TGTGCCAGCAGTTATGACCCTAGAGGCTATGGCTACACCTTC
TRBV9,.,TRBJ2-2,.,CASSVAWGGLAGELFF,TGTGCCAGCAGCGTAGCATGGGGGGGGCTGGCCGGGGAGCTGTTTTTT
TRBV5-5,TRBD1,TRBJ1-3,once,CASTRGQPSSGNTIYF,TGTGCCAGCACCCGGGGACAGCCGAGCTCTGGAAACACCATATATTTT
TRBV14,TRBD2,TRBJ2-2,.,CASSHSTGGLTGELFF,TGTGCCAGCAGCCACAGTACGGGGGGGCTGACCGGGGAGCTGTTTTTT
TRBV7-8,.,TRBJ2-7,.,CASSLARVGRAAYEQYF,TGTGCCAGCAGCTTAGCACGTGTCGGCAGGGCAGCCTACGAGCAGTACTTC
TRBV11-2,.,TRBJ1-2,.,CASSYGRDYGYTF,TGTGCCAGCAGCTACGGGCGCGACTATGGCTACACCTTC
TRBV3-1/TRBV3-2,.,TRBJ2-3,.,CASSQGSLLGTQYF,TGTGCCAGCAGCCAAGGTTCGTTGCTCGGTACGCAGTATTTT
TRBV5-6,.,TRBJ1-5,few,CASSLGPGEPQHF,TGTGCCAGCAGCTTGGGGCCAGGGGAGCCCCAGCATTTT
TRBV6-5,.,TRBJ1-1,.,CASSYRGNTEAFF,TGTGCCAGCAGTTACAGGGGGAACACTGAAGCTTTCTTT
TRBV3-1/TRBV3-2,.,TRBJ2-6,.,CASRPSGANVLTF,TGTGCCAGCAGGCCCTCTGGGGCCAACGTCCTGACTTTC
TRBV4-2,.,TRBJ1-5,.,CASSQGTGYSNQPQHF,TGTGCCAGCAGCCAAGGGACGGGATATAGCAATCAGCCCCAGCATTTT
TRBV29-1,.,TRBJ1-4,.,CSVLVNEKLFF,TGCAGCGTCCTAGTAAATGAAAAACTGTTTTTT
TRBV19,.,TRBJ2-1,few,CASSIRSTLSYNEQFF,TGTGCCAGTAGTATTCGGAGTACCCTTTCCTACAATGAGCAGTTCTTC
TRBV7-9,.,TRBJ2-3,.,CASGPGRDTQYF,TGTGCCAGCGGGCCTGGTAGGGATACGCAGTATTTT
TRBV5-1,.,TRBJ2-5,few,CASKESVISVGTQYF,TGCGCCAGCAAGGAAAGTGTCATATCGGTGGGGACCCAGTACTTC
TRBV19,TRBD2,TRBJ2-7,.,CASSQWRRRGVYEQYF,TGTGCCAGTAGCCAATGGCGCCGGCGGGGGGTGTACGAGCAGTACTTC
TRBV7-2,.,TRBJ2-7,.,CASSFPRTYEQYF,TGTGCCAGCAGCTTCCCGCGGACCTACGAGCAGTACTTC
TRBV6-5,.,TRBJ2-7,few,CASRYLEIGGYEQYF,TGTGCCAGCAGATACCTCGAAATTGGGGGGTACGAGCAGTACTTC
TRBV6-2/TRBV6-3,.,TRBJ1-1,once,CASSYQLMNTEAFF,TGTGCCAGCAGTTACCAGCTCATGAACACTGAAGCTTTCTTT
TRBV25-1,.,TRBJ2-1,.,CASSEYQGVGYNEQFF,TGTGCCAGCAGTGAATATCAGGGAGTAGGCTACAATGAGCAGTTCTTC
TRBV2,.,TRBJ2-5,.,CASSERDYREETQYF,TGTGCCAGCAGTGAGAGGGACTACAGGGAAGAGACCCAGTACTTC
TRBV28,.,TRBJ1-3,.,CASTLSPFSGNTIYF,TGTGCCAGCACCCTATCCCCGTTCTCTGGAAACACCATATATTTT
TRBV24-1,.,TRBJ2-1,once,CATSDFTPRGGADEQFF,TGTGCCACCAGTGATTTTACCCCCCGTGGAGGAGCCGATGAGCAGTTCTTC
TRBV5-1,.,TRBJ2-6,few,CASSLLGSGANVLTF,TGCGCCAGCAGCTTATTGGGCTCTGGGGCCAACGTCCTGACTTTC
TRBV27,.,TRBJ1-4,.,CASSFLGANEKLFF,TGTGCCAGCAGTTTTCTGGGGGCGAATGAAAAACTGTTTTTT
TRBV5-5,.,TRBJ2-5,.,CASSLQETQYF,TGTGCCAGCAGCTTGCAAGAGACCCAGTACTTC